The 25 T cell receptor beta chains reported below all come from one sample, sequenced in a study of T cell responses to AZD1222 COVID-19 vaccine. Here immunoSEQ multiplex PCR was the method, and the copy in TCRdb shows in-frame clones only, minus some. The sample holds 80,000 to 95,000 clones, approximately 90% seen once. Sequenced here: peripheral blood, sampled on day 0 of AZD1222 vaccination. Every receptor here comes from an adult in good health.

On this clone: Sequence at one end of the junction differs from germline and may be a read error. The chain recombines TRBV2 with TRBJ2-5; TRBD2 matches 13 bases. The CDR3 is 17 amino acids. From germline, CDR1 is SNHLY and CDR2 FYNNEI. In DNA form, the CDR3 reads TGTGCCAGCGGTGATCCGGGACTAGCGGGGATGCTGGAGACCCAGTACTTC. It translates to CASGDPGLAGMLETQYF.

The chain is built from TRBV7-9 and TRBJ1-1; D ambiguous. The V gene lost 0 bases and the J gene lost 0 bases, with 2 bases spanning the gap. CDR1 and CDR2 (germline): SEHNR, FQNEAQ (reference sequence). The CDR3 is 13 residues long. CDR3 in DNA: TGTGCCAGCAGCTTAGCGTTGAACACTGAAGCTTTCTTT. Its translation is CASSLALNTEAFF.

This chain links TRBV6-5 with TRBJ1-5; 8 nucleotides align to TRBD1. V shed 6 bases and J 6 bases; nucleotides not matched to a gene: 4. Per the germline V gene, CDR1 is MNHEY and CDR2 is SVGAGI. This CDR3 comprises 13 residues. This chain's CDR3 is CASSQDRAQPQHF. CDR3 nucleotides: TGTGCCAGCAGCCAGGACAGGGCTCAGCCCCAGCATTTT.

DNA of the CDR3: TGTGCCAGCAGTTCCAGGACTAGCGGGGGTGGAGATACGCAGTATTTT. Its translation is CASSSRTSGGGDTQYF. The chain recombines TRBV28 with TRBJ2-3; 13 nucleotides agree with TRBD2. Trimming at V came to 4 bases and at J to 5 bases, leaving 6 bases not matched to a gene. Germline CDR1 and CDR2: MDHEN and SYDVKM. This CDR3 spans 16 amino acids.

V is TRBV9 and J is TRBJ2-3; unclear D gene. The CDR3 runs to 15 residues. Germline lookup yields CDR1 SGDLS and CDR2 YYNGEE. V lost 4 bases and J 6 bases, leaving 18 bases between the germline ends. The CDR3 sequence is CASSPNIGRWDTQYF. The CDR3 nucleotides are TGTGCCAGCAGCCCTAATATCGGGCGATGGGATACGCAGTATTTT.

The chain uses TRBV4-2 and TRBJ2-3; possible D gene TRBD1, 6 bases. This CDR3 comprises 15 residues. With 0 bases removed from V and 4 bases from J, the gap between germline ends came to 11 bases. CDR1 is LGHNA and CDR2 is YNFKEQ in the germline V gene. CDR3 bases: TGTGCCAGCAGCCAAGAGACAGGCGAGTCAGATACGCAGTATTTT. Translated: CASSQETGESDTQYF.

In this sample, this clone turned up once. The rearrangement uses TRBV29-1 and TRBJ1-1; D uncertain. In germline, CDR1 is SQVTM, CDR2 ANQGSEA. V lost 7 bases and J lost 4, with 13 bases in between. The CDR3 loop spans 12 amino acids. The CDR3 spells CSESIGRTEAFF. CDR3 nucleotides: TGCAGCGAGTCGATAGGGCGCACTGAAGCTTTCTTT.

The rearrangement uses TRBV4-1 and TRBJ1-2; 8 bases are a match to TRBD1. Looked up from germline, CDR1 is MGHRA and CDR2 is YSYEKL. V dropped 3 bases and J dropped 6; count of bases not matched to a gene: 9. The CDR3 covers 15 residues. The CDR3 region is CASSHPRGQGDGYTF. The CDR3 DNA reads as TGCGCCAGCAGCCACCCCAGGGGGCAGGGGGATGGCTACACCTTC.

The chain is built from TRBV5-1 and TRBJ1-5, with D unresolved. CDR1 and CDR2 (germline): SGHRS, YFSETQ. V gave up 0 bases and J gave up 5 bases, with 6 bases separating them. This CDR3 spans 13 amino acids. The CDR3 bases are TGCGCCAGCAGCTTGGCCTGGGATCAGCCCCAGCATTTT. This gives the protein CASSLAWDQPQHF.

This clone occurred once. The chain couples TRBV7-2 to TRBJ1-5; D unclear. V lost 3 bases and J lost 0, with 9 bases in between. Germline V gene lookup returns CDR1 SGHTA and CDR2 FQGNSA. This CDR3 is 15 amino acids long. Written as DNA, the CDR3 is TGTGCCAGCAGCTTCGGAGCAGATAGCAATCAGCCCCAGCATTTT. Its protein is CASSFGADSNQPQHF.

This chain uses TRBV19 with TRBJ1-2, with 8 bases that match TRBD1. CDR1 is LNHDA, CDR2 SQIVND, per germline (reference sequence). There are 18 residues in the CDR3. With V trimmed by 5 bases and J by 1 base, 15 bases remained unmatched. This CDR3 reads CASSGNGQGLNLNYGYTF. CDR3 sequence (DNA): TGTGCCAGTAGTGGAAACGGACAGGGACTTAACCTTAACTATGGCTACACCTTC. Full variable domain (missing parts from reference TRBV19 and TRBJ1-2): DGGITQSPKYLFRKEGQNVTLSCEQNLNHDAMYWYRQDPGQGLRLIYYSQIVNDFQKGDIAEGYSVSREKKESFPLTVTSAQKNPTAFYLCASSGNGQGLNLNYGYTFGSGTRLTVV.

V and J are TRBV6-5 and TRBJ2-7; the match to TRBD1 covers 9 bases. The CDR3 spans 14 residues. CDR1 MNHEY and CDR2 SVGAGI come from the germline V gene. The V gene end was trimmed by 6 bases and the J gene end by 2 bases; junction bases not matched to a gene: 5. The CDR3 is CASSLTGGPYEQYF. The CDR3 bases are TGTGCCAGCAGCCTTACAGGGGGCCCCTACGAGCAGTACTTC.

The rearrangement joins TRBV19 to TRBJ1-2, with 10 bases that match TRBD1. V gave up 5 bases and J gave up 4 bases; unmatched junction bases: 7. Germline V lookup: CDR1 LNHDA, CDR2 SQIVND (reference sequence). The length of the CDR3 is 15 residues. The CDR3 nucleotides are TGTGCCAGTAGTGGACAGGGGGTTTTCGTCTATGGCTACACCTTC. Its translation is CASSGQGVFVYGYTF. Full variable domain (missing parts from reference TRBV19 and TRBJ1-2): DGGITQSPKYLFRKEGQNVTLSCEQNLNHDAMYWYRQDPGQGLRLIYYSQIVNDFQKGDIAEGYSVSREKKESFPLTVTSAQKNPTAFYLCASSGQGVFVYGYTFGSGTRLTVV.

The V and J genes are TRBV11-2 and TRBJ1-1; TRBD1 might be the D (6 bases). With 4 bases removed from V and 4 bases from J, the gap between germline ends came to 10 bases. The CDR3 is 13 residues long. CDR1 and CDR2 from the germline V gene are SGHAT and FQNNGV. CDR3 residues: CASSWGASTEAFF. The CDR3 DNA sequence: TGTGCCAGCAGCTGGGGGGCGAGCACTGAAGCTTTCTTT.

The rearrangement links TRBV14 to TRBJ1-6, with TRBD1 identical over 7 bases. Germline lookup yields CDR1 SGHDN and CDR2 FVKESK. With V trimmed by 4 bases and J by 6 bases, 12 bases remained unmatched. The CDR3 length is 17 residues. As DNA, the CDR3 is TGTGCCAGCAGCCGCGTGACAGGGCCGGTCCGTAATTCACCCCTCCACTTT. It translates to CASSRVTGPVRNSPLHF. Full variable domain (missing parts from reference TRBV14 and TRBJ1-6): EAGVTQFPSHSVIEKGQTVTLRCDPISGHDNLYWYRRVMGKEIKFLLHFVKESKQDESGMPNNRFLAERTGGTYSTLKVQPAELEDSGVYFCASSRVTGPVRNSPLHFGNGTRLTVT.

CDR3 residues: CASSIDGSEDAEAFF. The CDR3 DNA is TGTGCCAGTAGTATAGACGGGAGTGAAGACGCTGAAGCTTTCTTT. This chain joins TRBV19 and TRBJ1-1; no clear D. Germline V gene lookup returns CDR1 LNHDA and CDR2 SQIVND (reference sequence). The CDR3 is 15 residues long. V lost 0 bases and J 6 bases, leaving 14 bases between the germline ends.

This clone was seen a few times. The chain uses TRBV9 and TRBJ1-2; possibly TRBD1 for D (6 bases). Germline values: CDR1 SGDLS, CDR2 YYNGEE. The V end lost 4 bases, the J end lost 7 bases, and 14 bases lay between the germline ends. The CDR3 is 13 amino acids. The CDR3 here is CASSSSQGIGYTF. The CDR3 DNA reads as TGTGCCAGCAGCTCGTCCCAGGGGATTGGCTACACCTTC.

The chain is built from TRBV2 and TRBJ1-1; D remains unclear. Trimming removed 7 bases at V and 0 bases at J, with 9 bases between. Germline CDR1 reads SNHLY; CDR2 reads FYNNEI. The CDR3 spans 13 residues. CDR3 sequence reads: CASTADMNTEAFF. The CDR3 nucleotides read TGTGCCAGCACGGCCGATATGAACACTGAAGCTTTCTTT.

The rearrangement uses TRBV9 and TRBJ2-3; tentatively, D is TRBD2 (8 bases). The CDR3 runs to 17 residues. Germline CDR1 SGDLS, CDR2 YYNGEE. V was pared by 7 bases and J by 2 bases, with 23 bases between. This chain's CDR3 is CASARRTGGGNTDTQYF. For the CDR3, the DNA is TGTGCCAGCGCTCGACGGACAGGCGGGGGGAACACAGATACGCAGTATTTT.

The V call is TRBV28, the J call TRBJ1-2; D gene ambiguous. This CDR3 has 13 residues. From germline, CDR1 is MDHEN and CDR2 SYDVKM. The germline V and J ends were trimmed by 5 bases and 8 bases, with 15 bases remaining between them. CDR3: CASSTSPGVGYTF. The CDR3 DNA follows: TGTGCCAGCAGTACCTCCCCCGGGGTGGGCTACACCTTC.

This chain uses TRBV4-3 with TRBJ1-6, with D possibly being TRBD1 (5 bases). V shed 0 bases and J shed 4 bases, with 13 bases lying between them. This CDR3 comprises 17 residues. The germline gives CDR1 LGHNA, CDR2 YSLEER. CDR3 nucleotides: TGCGCCAGCAGCCAAGAATGGACGGGGCAATATAATTCACCCCTCCACTTT. Residues: CASSQEWTGQYNSPLHF.

For this clone: Mismatch with germline at one junction end may stem from a read error. The gene calls are TRBV6-6 and TRBJ2-7; possibly TRBD2 for D (5 bases). In germline, CDR1 is MNHNY, CDR2 SVGAGI (reference sequence). The CDR3 spans 12 residues. This CDR3 reads CASSSPRGLGDF. CDR3 DNA sequence: TGTGCCAGCAGTTCCCCACGCGGGCTTGGGGACTTC.

The chain recombines TRBV5-1 with TRBJ2-7, with 14 bases lining up with TRBD2. Germline V gene sequence: CDR1 SGHRS, CDR2 YFSETQ. The CDR3 covers 16 residues. The V segment lost 4 bases and the J segment 2 bases; nucleotides outside the gene matches: 5. CDR3 DNA sequence: TGCGCCAGCAGCGGGGGGACTAGCGGGAGAACCTACGAGCAGTACTTC. This gives the protein CASSGGTSGRTYEQYF.

The gene calls are TRBV4-3 and TRBJ2-1; 8 bases agree with TRBD2. V lost 0 bases and J lost 6; bases outside the gene matches: 7. Germline V gives CDR1 LGHNA, CDR2 YSLEER. This CDR3 has 16 amino acids. CDR3: CASSQDGAGGFNEQFF. The CDR3 DNA reads as TGCGCCAGCAGCCAAGATGGGGCGGGGGGTTTCAATGAGCAGTTCTTC.

V usage is TRBV7-2 and J usage is TRBJ2-7; D gene uncertain. Germline V gene lookup returns CDR1 SGHTA and CDR2 FQGNSA. The V and J ends lost 3 bases and 0 bases respectively, with 6 bases between them. This CDR3 spans 13 amino acids. CDR3 in amino acids: CASSFWGSYEQYF. Written as DNA, the CDR3 is TGTGCCAGCAGCTTTTGGGGCTCCTACGAGCAGTACTTC.